A selection of T cell receptor beta chains follows, all from one sample in a study of blood T cell repertoires in COVID-19. Profiling relied on immunoSEQ multiplex PCR, and the TCRdb table lists in-frame clones only, not all of them. The sample shows about 84,000 clones, over 80% of them seen only once. The sequencing sample was made of peripheral blood. Receptor source: an elderly woman with acute or convalescent COVID-19. Both conserved end residues are part of each CDR3. Clone sizes are given selectively: once, few, many, or a class where the clone is expanded.

clone_size: once; j_call: TRBJ2-1; v_call: TRBV10-1; cdr3_aa: CASSLVGGEGSYNEQFF
clone_size: -; j_call: TRBJ2-1; v_call: TRBV3-1/TRBV3-2; cdr3_aa: CASSRGLAGPYNEQFF
clone_size: -; j_call: TRBJ2-5; v_call: TRBV11-3; cdr3_aa: CASSSYGREETQYF
clone_size: -; j_call: TRBJ1-2; v_call: TRBV10-3; cdr3_aa: CAIRPTGNDGYTF
clone_size: -; j_call: TRBJ2-1; v_call: TRBV10-3; cdr3_aa: CAISDSISSGRAEQFF
clone_size: -; j_call: TRBJ1-1; v_call: TRBV2; cdr3_aa: CASSEAPGLMNTEAFF
clone_size: -; j_call: TRBJ2-7; v_call: TRBV24-1; cdr3_aa: CATSDGQSSYEQYF
clone_size: -; j_call: TRBJ2-2; v_call: TRBV18; cdr3_aa: CASSPGLADTGELFF
clone_size: -; j_call: TRBJ2-7; v_call: TRBV7-2; cdr3_aa: CASSLDTGAEQYF
clone_size: once; j_call: TRBJ1-3; v_call: TRBV18; cdr3_aa: CASSRGTPGNTIYF
clone_size: once; j_call: TRBJ2-1; v_call: TRBV19; cdr3_aa: CATLGGYNEQFF
clone_size: -; j_call: TRBJ2-5; v_call: TRBV15; cdr3_aa: CATAGGTGLPGTQYF
clone_size: few; j_call: TRBJ1-5; v_call: TRBV19; cdr3_aa: CASITAQGAWGNQPQHF
clone_size: -; j_call: TRBJ2-1; v_call: TRBV19; cdr3_aa: CASSIEGLAGANEQFF
clone_size: -; j_call: TRBJ2-3; v_call: TRBV6-6; cdr3_aa: CASSYEGAQRDTLYF
clone_size: -; j_call: TRBJ2-1; v_call: TRBV5-1; cdr3_aa: CASSKETRISYNEQFF
clone_size: -; j_call: TRBJ1-1; v_call: TRBV11-3; cdr3_aa: CASSFTGYRTEAFF
clone_size: -; j_call: TRBJ1-4; v_call: TRBV7-9; cdr3_aa: CASSLVSGEKLFF
clone_size: -; j_call: TRBJ1-4; v_call: TRBV20-1; cdr3_aa: CSAFREKLFF
clone_size: -; j_call: TRBJ1-1; v_call: TRBV7-8; cdr3_aa: CASSPSDRLRAEAFF
clone_size: -; j_call: TRBJ2-3; v_call: TRBV10-3; cdr3_aa: CAISPGLAGGLTDTQYF
clone_size: few; j_call: TRBJ1-5; v_call: TRBV2; cdr3_aa: CASSGGGGHEPQHF
clone_size: -; j_call: TRBJ2-7; v_call: TRBV10-3; cdr3_aa: CAIIDGQSYEQYF
clone_size: -; j_call: TRBJ1-5; v_call: TRBV3-1/TRBV3-2; cdr3_aa: CASSQAPGGNQPQHF
clone_size: few; j_call: TRBJ2-2; v_call: TRBV7-2; cdr3_aa: CASSLIAGVNTGELFF
clone_size: -; j_call: TRBJ2-7; v_call: TRBV18; cdr3_aa: CASSPFRDSYEQYF
clone_size: -; j_call: TRBJ1-2; v_call: TRBV7-2; cdr3_aa: CASSLGTGATGGGYTF
clone_size: -; j_call: TRBJ2-1; v_call: TRBV5-1; cdr3_aa: CASSLAASGSYNEQFF
clone_size: -; j_call: TRBJ1-3; v_call: TRBV6-5; cdr3_aa: CASSKTGSGNTIYF
clone_size: -; j_call: TRBJ2-7; v_call: TRBV23-1; cdr3_aa: CASSHYSYEQYF
clone_size: -; j_call: TRBJ2-2; v_call: TRBV7-2; cdr3_aa: CASSPREGGNTGELFF
clone_size: -; j_call: TRBJ2-3; v_call: TRBV10-3; cdr3_aa: CAISESTGTDTQYF
clone_size: -; j_call: TRBJ1-4; v_call: TRBV19; cdr3_aa: CASSKTGVQKLFF
clone_size: -; j_call: TRBJ1-1; v_call: TRBV18; cdr3_aa: CASSPVGGVEGFRSGTEAFF
clone_size: once; j_call: TRBJ2-2; v_call: TRBV7-3; cdr3_aa: CASSPGGSGRTGELFF
clone_size: few; j_call: TRBJ2-5; v_call: TRBV15; cdr3_aa: CATSRERDIQETQYF
clone_size: -; j_call: TRBJ2-3; v_call: TRBV5-1; cdr3_aa: CATAGTGGADTQYF
clone_size: few; j_call: TRBJ2-7; v_call: TRBV9; cdr3_aa: CASSSTLAGEDEQYF
clone_size: -; j_call: TRBJ1-4; v_call: TRBV27; cdr3_aa: CASSPDRGNEKLFF
clone_size: -; j_call: TRBJ2-6; v_call: TRBV5-1; cdr3_aa: CASSFGPGANVLTF
clone_size: -; j_call: TRBJ1-6; v_call: TRBV25-1; cdr3_aa: CASSRRTDYNSPLHF
clone_size: -; j_call: TRBJ2-5; v_call: TRBV28; cdr3_aa: CASSPTPFRGRLKETQYF
clone_size: -; j_call: TRBJ2-3; v_call: TRBV28; cdr3_aa: CASSPATGTDTQYF